This TCR beta chain was captured by sequencing in a study of long-term antiretroviral therapy in people with HIV. Points from the study as a whole: Relative to transplant donor controls, diversity remained lower despite increasing after ART. At every time point, clones expanded before ART dominated the repertoire. HIV repertoires showed narrower CDR3 length ranges than controls.

Points on this clone: What it recognizes is unknown.

CDR3 length equals 15 residues. Trimming stripped 4 bases from V and 1 base from J, with 12 bases between. Looked up from germline, CDR1 is LGHNA and CDR2 is YSLEER. Survey level was the resolution at which the v3.0 immunoSEQ assay ran. Clones were sequenced by immunoSEQ multiplex PCR, and TCRdb holds only the in-frame ones, with some missing. The table shows 15,000 to 25,000 clones, with about nine tenths occurring only once. Without exception, participants with HIV were treated in the United States. V and J are TRBV4-3 and TRBJ2-3, with D tentatively TRBD2 (5 bases). The material was unsorted PBMCs, obtained about 4.1 years before starting antiretroviral therapy. The origin of this receptor is a woman between 25 and 40 years old with HIV. The CDR3 DNA is TGCGCCAGCAGCCGAGCGGCTAGTGGCACAGATACGCAGTATTTT. It is translated as CASSRAASGTDTQYF.